This T cell receptor beta chain was captured by sequencing in a study of control samples from healthy donors and cancer patients. The protocol was immunoSEQ multiplex PCR, while the TCRdb copy is restricted to in-frame clones and leaves out a portion. Of 65,000 to 100,000 clones listed, 70% to 90% are singletons. Germline V gene data show CDR1 as SGHNT and CDR2 as YENEEA. This CDR3 has 15 residues. J gave up 0 bases and V 5 bases, and 3 bases lay outside the gene matches. Sequences were obtained from blood. The chain has TRBV11-3 and TRBJ2-1, with 8 bases lining up with TRBD2. The sequence was collected from a man aged 45-60 years in good health. CDR3 sequence reads: CASSASGSSYNEQFF. The CDR3, as DNA: TGTGCCAGCAGCGCGAGCGGGAGCTCCTACAATGAGCAGTTCTTC.